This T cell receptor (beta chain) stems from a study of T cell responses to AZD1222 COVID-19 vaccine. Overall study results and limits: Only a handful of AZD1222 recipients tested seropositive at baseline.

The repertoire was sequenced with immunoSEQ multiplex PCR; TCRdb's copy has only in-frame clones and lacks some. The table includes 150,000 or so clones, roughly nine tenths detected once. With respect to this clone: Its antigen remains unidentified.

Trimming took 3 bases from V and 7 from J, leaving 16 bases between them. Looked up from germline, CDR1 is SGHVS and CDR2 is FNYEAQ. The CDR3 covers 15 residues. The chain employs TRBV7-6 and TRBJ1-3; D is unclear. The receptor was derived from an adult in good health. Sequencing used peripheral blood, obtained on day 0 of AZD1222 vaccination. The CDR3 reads CASSLNAHGQNTIYF. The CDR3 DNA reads TGTGCCAGCAGCTTGAACGCCCACGGTCAGAACACCATATATTTT.